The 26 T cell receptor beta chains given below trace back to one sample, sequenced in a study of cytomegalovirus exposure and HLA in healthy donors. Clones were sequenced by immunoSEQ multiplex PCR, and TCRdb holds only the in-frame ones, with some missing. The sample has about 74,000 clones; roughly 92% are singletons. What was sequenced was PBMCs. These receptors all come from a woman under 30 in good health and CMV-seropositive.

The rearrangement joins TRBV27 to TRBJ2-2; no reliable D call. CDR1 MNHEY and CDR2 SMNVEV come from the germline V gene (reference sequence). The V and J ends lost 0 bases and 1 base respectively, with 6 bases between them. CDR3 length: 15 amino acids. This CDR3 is CASSLSAGNTGELFF. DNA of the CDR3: TGTGCCAGCAGTTTATCCGCAGGGAACACCGGGGAGCTGTTTTTT.

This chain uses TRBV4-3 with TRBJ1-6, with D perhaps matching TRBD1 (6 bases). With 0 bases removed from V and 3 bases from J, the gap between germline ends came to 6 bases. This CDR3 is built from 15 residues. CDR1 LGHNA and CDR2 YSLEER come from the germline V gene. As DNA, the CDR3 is TGCGCCAGCAGCCAAGACAGGGGCTATAATTCACCCCTCCACTTT. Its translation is CASSQDRGYNSPLHF.

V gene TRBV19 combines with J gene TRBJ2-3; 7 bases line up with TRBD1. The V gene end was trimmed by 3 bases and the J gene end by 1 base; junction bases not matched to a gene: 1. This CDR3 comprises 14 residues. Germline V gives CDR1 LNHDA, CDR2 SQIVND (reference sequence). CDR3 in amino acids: CASSITGGTDTQYF. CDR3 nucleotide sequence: TGTGCCAGTAGTATCACAGGGGGCACAGATACGCAGTATTTT.

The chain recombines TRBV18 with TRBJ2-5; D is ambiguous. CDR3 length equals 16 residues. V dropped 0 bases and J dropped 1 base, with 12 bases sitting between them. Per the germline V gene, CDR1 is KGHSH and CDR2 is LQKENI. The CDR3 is CASSPPLLESQETQYF. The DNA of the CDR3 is TGTGCCAGCTCACCACCTCTTTTAGAGAGCCAAGAGACCCAGTACTTC. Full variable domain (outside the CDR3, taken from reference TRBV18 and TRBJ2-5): NAGVMQNPRHLVRRRGQEARLRCSPMKGHSHVYWYRQLPEEGLKFMVYLQKENIIDESGMPKERFSAEFPKEGPSILRIQQVVRGDSAAYFCASSPPLLESQETQYFGPGTRLLVL.

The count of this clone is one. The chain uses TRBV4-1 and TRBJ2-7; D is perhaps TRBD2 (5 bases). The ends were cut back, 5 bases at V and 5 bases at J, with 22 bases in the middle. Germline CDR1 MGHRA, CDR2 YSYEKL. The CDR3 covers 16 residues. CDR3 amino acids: CASSFRSGSLEHEQYF. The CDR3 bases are TGCGCCAGCAGCTTCCGATCTGGGAGTTTAGAACACGAGCAGTACTTC.

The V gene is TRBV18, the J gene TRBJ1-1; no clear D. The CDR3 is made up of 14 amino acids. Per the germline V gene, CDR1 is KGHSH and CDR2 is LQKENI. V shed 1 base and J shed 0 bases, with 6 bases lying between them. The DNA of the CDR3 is TGTGCCAGCTCACCACTCCCGGTGAACACTGAAGCTTTCTTT. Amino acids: CASSPLPVNTEAFF.

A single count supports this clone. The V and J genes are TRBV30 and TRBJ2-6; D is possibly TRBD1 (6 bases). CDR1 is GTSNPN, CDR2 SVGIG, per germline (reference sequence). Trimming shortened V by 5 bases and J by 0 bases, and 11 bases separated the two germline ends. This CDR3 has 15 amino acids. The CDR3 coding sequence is TGTGCCTGGCAGGGGTGGGACTCTGGGGCCAACGTCCTGACTTTC. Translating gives CAWQGWDSGANVLTF. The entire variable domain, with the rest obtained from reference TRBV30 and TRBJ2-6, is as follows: SQTIHQWPATLVQPVGSPLSLECTVEGTSNPNLYWYRQAAGRGLQLLFYSVGIGQISSEVPQNLSASRPQDRQFILSSKKLLLSDSGFYLCAWQGWDSGANVLTFGAGSRLTVL.

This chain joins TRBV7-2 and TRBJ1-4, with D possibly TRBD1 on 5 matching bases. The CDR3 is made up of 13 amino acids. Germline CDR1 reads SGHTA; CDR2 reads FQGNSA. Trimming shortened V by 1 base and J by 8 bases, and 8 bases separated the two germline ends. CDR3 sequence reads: CASSLGTSEKLFF. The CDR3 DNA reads TGTGCCAGCAGCTTAGGGACAAGCGAAAAACTGTTTTTT.

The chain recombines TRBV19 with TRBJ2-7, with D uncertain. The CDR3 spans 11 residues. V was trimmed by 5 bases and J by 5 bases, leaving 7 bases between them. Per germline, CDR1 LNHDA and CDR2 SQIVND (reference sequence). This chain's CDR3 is CASSQFHEQYF. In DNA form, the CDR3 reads TGTGCCAGTAGTCAATTCCACGAGCAGTACTTC.

The CDR3 loop reads CASSLVGRSGDEQFF. CDR3 sequence (DNA): TGCGCCAGCAGCTTAGTCGGGCGGTCCGGGGATGAGCAGTTCTTC. This chain joins TRBV5-1 and TRBJ2-1; D perhaps matches TRBD2 (5 bases). The CDR3 is 15 amino acids. Trimming cost V 2 bases and J 8 bases, with 17 bases left between them. The germline V gene has CDR1 SGHRS and CDR2 YFSETQ.

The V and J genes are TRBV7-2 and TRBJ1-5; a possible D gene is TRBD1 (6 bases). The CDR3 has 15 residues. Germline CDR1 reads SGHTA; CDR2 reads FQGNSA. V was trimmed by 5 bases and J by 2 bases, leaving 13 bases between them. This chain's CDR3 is CASSRMGHGNQPQHF. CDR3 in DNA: TGTGCCAGCAGCAGAATGGGACATGGCAATCAGCCCCAGCATTTT.

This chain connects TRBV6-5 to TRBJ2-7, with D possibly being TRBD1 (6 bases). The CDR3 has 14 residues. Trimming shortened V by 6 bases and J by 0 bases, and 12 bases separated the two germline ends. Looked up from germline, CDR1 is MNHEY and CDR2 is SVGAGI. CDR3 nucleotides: TGTGCCAGCAGCCCGGACAGCCTCTCCTACGAGCAGTACTTC. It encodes CASSPDSLSYEQYF.

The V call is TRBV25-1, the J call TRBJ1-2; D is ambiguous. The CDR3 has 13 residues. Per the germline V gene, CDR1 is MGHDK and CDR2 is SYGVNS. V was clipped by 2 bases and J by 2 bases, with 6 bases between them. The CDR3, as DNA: TGTGCCAGCAGTGAACAGAAGAACTATGGCTACACCTTC. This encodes CASSEQKNYGYTF.

CDR3 coding DNA: TGTGCCAGCAGGCCAGGGGGCTACTATGGCTACACCTTC. It translates to CASRPGGYYGYTF. J is TRBJ1-2 and V is TRBV28; 8 bases agree with TRBD1. Trimming removed 6 bases from V and 3 bases from J; junction bases left unmatched: 3. Germline V gives CDR1 MDHEN, CDR2 SYDVKM. The CDR3 is 13 amino acids.

The CDR3: CASSFSAGEATGELFF. The DNA of the CDR3 is TGTGCCAGCAGTTTCTCAGCGGGAGAGGCCACCGGGGAGCTGTTTTTT. The gene calls are TRBV27 and TRBJ2-2; TRBD2 matches 8 bases. The trim removed 3 bases at V and 4 bases at J, leaving 7 bases unmatched. Looked up from germline, CDR1 is MNHEY and CDR2 is SMNVEV (reference sequence). The CDR3 has 16 amino acids.

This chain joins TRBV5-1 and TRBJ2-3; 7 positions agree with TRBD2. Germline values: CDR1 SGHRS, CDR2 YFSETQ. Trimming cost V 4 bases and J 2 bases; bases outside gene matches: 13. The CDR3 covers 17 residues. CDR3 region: CASSSENSSGYTDTQYF. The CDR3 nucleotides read TGCGCCAGCAGCAGTGAAAATTCTAGCGGATACACAGATACGCAGTATTTT.

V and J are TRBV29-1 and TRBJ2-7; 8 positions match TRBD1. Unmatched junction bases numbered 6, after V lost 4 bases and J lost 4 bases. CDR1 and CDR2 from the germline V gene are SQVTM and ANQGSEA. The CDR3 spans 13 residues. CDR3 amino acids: CSVGQGWMYEQYF. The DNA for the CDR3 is TGCAGCGTTGGACAGGGGTGGATGTACGAGCAGTACTTC.

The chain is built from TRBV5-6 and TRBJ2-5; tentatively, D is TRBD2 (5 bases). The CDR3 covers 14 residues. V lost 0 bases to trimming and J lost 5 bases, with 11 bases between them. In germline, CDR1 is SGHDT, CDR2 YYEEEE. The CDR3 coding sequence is TGTGCCAGCAGCTTGGTTGGACGAGGGGAGACCCAGTACTTC. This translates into CASSLVGRGETQYF.

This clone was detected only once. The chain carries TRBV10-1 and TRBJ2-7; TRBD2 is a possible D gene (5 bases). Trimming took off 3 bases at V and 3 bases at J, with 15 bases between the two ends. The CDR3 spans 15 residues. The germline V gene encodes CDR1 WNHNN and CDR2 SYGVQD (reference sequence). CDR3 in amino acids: CASSETPLGLYEQYF. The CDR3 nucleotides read TGCGCCAGCAGTGAAACCCCACTAGGTCTCTACGAGCAGTACTTC.

The chain's CDR3 is CASTPWGQRTIEAFF. The CDR3 bases are TGCGCCAGCACCCCTTGGGGACAGAGGACCATTGAAGCTTTCTTT. This sequence joins TRBV10-1 and TRBJ1-1; 7 bases are shared with TRBD1. J lost 7 bases, V lost 7 bases, and 15 bases had no gene match. Germline V gene sequence: CDR1 WNHNN, CDR2 SYGVQD (reference sequence). The CDR3 totals 15 residues.

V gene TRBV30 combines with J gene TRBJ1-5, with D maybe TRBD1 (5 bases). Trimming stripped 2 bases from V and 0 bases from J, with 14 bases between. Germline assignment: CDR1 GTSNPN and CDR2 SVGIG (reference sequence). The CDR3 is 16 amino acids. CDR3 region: CAWSPRGLYSNQPQHF. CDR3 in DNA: TGTGCCTGGAGTCCTAGGGGACTGTATAGCAATCAGCCCCAGCATTTT.

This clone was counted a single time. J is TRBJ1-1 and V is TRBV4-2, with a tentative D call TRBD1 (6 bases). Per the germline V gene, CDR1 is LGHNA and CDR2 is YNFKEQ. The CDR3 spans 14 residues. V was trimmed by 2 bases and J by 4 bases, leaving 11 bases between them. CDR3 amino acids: CASSQSQGGTEAFF. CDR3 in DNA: TGTGCCAGCAGCCAATCCCAAGGGGGCACTGAAGCTTTCTTT.

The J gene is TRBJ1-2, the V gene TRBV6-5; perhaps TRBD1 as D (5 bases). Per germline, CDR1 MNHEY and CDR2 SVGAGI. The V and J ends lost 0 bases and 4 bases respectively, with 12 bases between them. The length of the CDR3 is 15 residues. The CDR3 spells CASSYSATAIYGYTF. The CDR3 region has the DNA TGTGCCAGCAGTTACTCGGCGACAGCGATCTATGGCTACACCTTC.

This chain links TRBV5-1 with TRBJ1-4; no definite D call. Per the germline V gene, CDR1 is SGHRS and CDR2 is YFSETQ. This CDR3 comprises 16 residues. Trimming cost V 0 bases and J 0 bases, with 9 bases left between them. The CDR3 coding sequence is TGCGCCAGCAGCTTGGCTAGCCAAACAACTAATGAAAAACTGTTTTTT. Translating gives CASSLASQTTNEKLFF.

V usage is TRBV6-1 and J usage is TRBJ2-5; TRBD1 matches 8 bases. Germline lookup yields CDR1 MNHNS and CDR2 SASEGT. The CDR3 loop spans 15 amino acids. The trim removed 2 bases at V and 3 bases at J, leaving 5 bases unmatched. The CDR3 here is CASSEPGGTEETQYF. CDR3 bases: TGTGCCAGCAGTGAACCAGGGGGCACGGAAGAGACCCAGTACTTC.

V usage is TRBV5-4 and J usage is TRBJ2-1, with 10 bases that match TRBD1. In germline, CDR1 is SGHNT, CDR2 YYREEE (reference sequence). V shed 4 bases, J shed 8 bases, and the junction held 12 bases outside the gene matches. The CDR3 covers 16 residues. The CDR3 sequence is CASSPPRTGGSYEQFF. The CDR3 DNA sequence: TGTGCCAGCAGCCCCCCCCGGACAGGGGGTTCTTATGAGCAGTTCTTC.